A selection of T cell receptor beta chains follows, all from one sample in a study of blood T cell repertoires in COVID-19. Data came from immunoSEQ multiplex PCR; TCRdb stores just in-frame clones and leaves some out. The sample lists approximately 75,000 clones; 75% to 95% were seen once. Specimen: peripheral blood. The receptors come from a human donor in a cohort sampled during active COVID-19. Each CDR3 is given with its conserved first and last residue. Fields, in order: CDR3 protein, CDR3 DNA, V gene, J gene, D gene, clone size. D genes are given only for firm matches. Size values are once, few and many counts, or a class for expanded clones, and some rows have none.

cdr3_aa: CSASPGLAGRNEQFF; cdr3_nt: TGCAGTGCTAGTCCAGGACTAGCGGGGCGCAATGAGCAGTTCTTC; v_call: TRBV20-1; j_call: TRBJ2-1; d_call: TRBD2; clone_size: few
cdr3_aa: CASSSIQGNYGYTF; cdr3_nt: TGTGCCAGCAGTTCCATACAGGGGAACTATGGCTACACCTTC; v_call: TRBV6-5; j_call: TRBJ1-2; d_call: TRBD1; clone_size: .
cdr3_aa: CASRLQDLYGYTF; cdr3_nt: TGTGCCAGCAGGCTACAGGACCTCTATGGCTACACCTTC; v_call: TRBV12-3/TRBV12-4; j_call: TRBJ1-2; d_call: .; clone_size: .
cdr3_aa: CATGGSYEQYF; cdr3_nt: TGTGCCACCGGAGGATCGTACGAGCAGTACTTC; v_call: TRBV27; j_call: TRBJ2-7; d_call: .; clone_size: .
cdr3_aa: CASSPRTGASTDTQYF; cdr3_nt: TGTGCCAGCAGCCCCCGGACAGGAGCCAGCACAGATACGCAGTATTTT; v_call: TRBV7-2; j_call: TRBJ2-3; d_call: TRBD1; clone_size: .
cdr3_aa: CASSFPSGGALTGELFF; cdr3_nt: TGTGCCAGCAGCTTCCCTAGCGGGGGGGCCTTGACCGGGGAGCTGTTTTTT; v_call: TRBV7-8; j_call: TRBJ2-2; d_call: TRBD2; clone_size: once
cdr3_aa: CASSPRPGANVLTF; cdr3_nt: TGTGCCAGCAGCCCGCGGCCTGGGGCCAACGTCCTGACTTTC; v_call: TRBV2; j_call: TRBJ2-6; d_call: .; clone_size: few
cdr3_aa: CATSRDYRGNQPQHF; cdr3_nt: TGTGCCACCAGCAGAGATTACAGGGGGAATCAGCCCCAGCATTTT; v_call: TRBV15; j_call: TRBJ1-5; d_call: TRBD1; clone_size: few
cdr3_aa: CAIGGIPNQPQHF; cdr3_nt: TGTGCCATCGGCGGGATCCCCAATCAGCCCCAGCATTTT; v_call: TRBV19; j_call: TRBJ1-5; d_call: .; clone_size: .
cdr3_aa: CASSYSGVGGTEAFF; cdr3_nt: TGTGCCAGCAGTTACTCGGGGGTAGGGGGAACTGAAGCTTTCTTT; v_call: TRBV6-2/TRBV6-3; j_call: TRBJ1-1; d_call: .; clone_size: .
cdr3_aa: CASSEVGGWPQHF; cdr3_nt: TGTGCCAGCAGTGAGGTCGGGGGGTGGCCCCAGCATTTT; v_call: TRBV2; j_call: TRBJ1-5; d_call: .; clone_size: .
cdr3_aa: CASSPGTVDSPLHF; cdr3_nt: TGCGCCAGCTCACCCGGGACAGTAGATTCACCCCTCCACTTT; v_call: TRBV5-1; j_call: TRBJ1-6; d_call: TRBD1; clone_size: .
cdr3_aa: CASSPPVSGYTF; cdr3_nt: TGTGCCAGCAGCCCGCCAGTAAGTGGCTACACCTTC; v_call: TRBV12-3/TRBV12-4; j_call: TRBJ1-2; d_call: .; clone_size: .
cdr3_aa: CASSFSQGFNTGELFF; cdr3_nt: TGTGCCAGCAGTTTTTCACAGGGATTTAACACCGGGGAGCTGTTTTTT; v_call: TRBV25-1; j_call: TRBJ2-2; d_call: .; clone_size: once
cdr3_aa: CASGLGAGELFF; cdr3_nt: TGCGCCAGCGGCCTAGGGGCCGGGGAGCTGTTTTTT; v_call: TRBV5-1; j_call: TRBJ2-2; d_call: .; clone_size: .
cdr3_aa: CATSDGAGYPRETQYF; cdr3_nt: TGTGCCACCAGTGATGGGGCGGGGTACCCTCGGGAGACCCAGTACTTC; v_call: TRBV24-1; j_call: TRBJ2-5; d_call: .; clone_size: .
cdr3_aa: CASSSSSRGRNIQYF; cdr3_nt: TGTGCCAGCAGCTCATCAAGCCGGGGGAGAAACATTCAGTACTTC; v_call: TRBV11-1; j_call: TRBJ2-4; d_call: .; clone_size: .
cdr3_aa: CASSLQGGYEQYF; cdr3_nt: TGTGCCAGCAGCCTGCAGGGTGGATACGAGCAGTACTTC; v_call: TRBV5-5; j_call: TRBJ2-7; d_call: .; clone_size: .
cdr3_aa: CASSNGQGNYGYTF; cdr3_nt: TGTGCCAGCAGCAACGGACAGGGGAACTATGGCTACACCTTC; v_call: TRBV13; j_call: TRBJ1-2; d_call: TRBD1; clone_size: few
cdr3_aa: CASQGGYSYNEQFF; cdr3_nt: TGTGCCAGCCAAGGGGGTTACTCCTACAATGAGCAGTTCTTC; v_call: TRBV6-6; j_call: TRBJ2-1; d_call: .; clone_size: .
cdr3_aa: CASSSPAGSYEQYF; cdr3_nt: TGTGCCAGCAGCAGCCCGGCGGGCTCCTACGAGCAGTACTTC; v_call: TRBV3-1/TRBV3-2; j_call: TRBJ2-7; d_call: .; clone_size: .
cdr3_aa: CASSLTLGGEQYF; cdr3_nt: TGTGCCAGCAGCTTGACGTTGGGCGGGGAGCAGTACTTC; v_call: TRBV5-4; j_call: TRBJ2-7; d_call: .; clone_size: .
cdr3_aa: CASQRDSTGELFF; cdr3_nt: TGCGCCAGCCAACGCGACAGCACCGGGGAGCTGTTTTTT; v_call: TRBV5-1; j_call: TRBJ2-2; d_call: .; clone_size: .
cdr3_aa: CATQNPTGWGGTQYF; cdr3_nt: TGTGCCACACAAAACCCAACAGGCTGGGGCGGCACGCAGTATTTT; v_call: TRBV19; j_call: TRBJ2-3; d_call: .; clone_size: .
cdr3_aa: CASSFTVSNTEAFF; cdr3_nt: TGTGCCAGCAGTTTTACAGTATCGAACACTGAAGCTTTCTTT; v_call: TRBV28; j_call: TRBJ1-1; d_call: .; clone_size: .
cdr3_aa: CASSLSRLAGKTDTQYF; cdr3_nt: TGTGCCAGCAGTTTATCCCGACTAGCGGGGAAAACAGATACGCAGTATTTT; v_call: TRBV27; j_call: TRBJ2-3; d_call: TRBD2; clone_size: .
cdr3_aa: CASSLGQVLSNEQYF; cdr3_nt: TGTGCCAGCAGCTTGGGACAGGTCCTCTCTAACGAGCAGTACTTC; v_call: TRBV5-6; j_call: TRBJ2-7; d_call: .; clone_size: .
cdr3_aa: CASRHRDRGRTEAFF; cdr3_nt: TGTGCCAGCAGACACCGCGACAGGGGGAGGACTGAAGCTTTCTTT; v_call: TRBV3-1/TRBV3-2; j_call: TRBJ1-1; d_call: TRBD1; clone_size: .
cdr3_aa: CASSQGDYGYTF; cdr3_nt: TGTGCCAGCAGTCAGGGGGACTATGGCTACACCTTC; v_call: TRBV6-6; j_call: TRBJ1-2; d_call: TRBD1; clone_size: .
cdr3_aa: CASSQERSAEQFF; cdr3_nt: TGTGCCAGCAGCCAAGAACGTAGCGCGGAGCAGTTCTTC; v_call: TRBV4-2; j_call: TRBJ2-1; d_call: .; clone_size: once
cdr3_aa: CASSQERVGETQYF; cdr3_nt: TGTGCCAGCAGCCAAGAACGGGTTGGAGAGACCCAGTACTTC; v_call: TRBV3-1/TRBV3-2; j_call: TRBJ2-5; d_call: .; clone_size: .
cdr3_aa: CASSENGAYYGYTF; cdr3_nt: TGTGCCAGCAGTGAAAATGGGGCGTACTATGGCTACACCTTC; v_call: TRBV6-1; j_call: TRBJ1-2; d_call: .; clone_size: .
cdr3_aa: CSVHDREKLFF; cdr3_nt: TGCAGCGTCCATGACAGGGAAAAACTGTTTTTT; v_call: TRBV29-1; j_call: TRBJ1-4; d_call: .; clone_size: once
cdr3_aa: CASRGAAGGTYEQYF; cdr3_nt: TGTGCCAGCAGGGGAGCAGCGGGGGGGACCTACGAGCAGTACTTC; v_call: TRBV28; j_call: TRBJ2-7; d_call: TRBD2; clone_size: .
cdr3_aa: CASSPGQGGRETQYF; cdr3_nt: TGCGCCAGCAGCCCGGGACAGGGTGGTCGAGAGACCCAGTACTTC; v_call: TRBV5-1; j_call: TRBJ2-5; d_call: TRBD1; clone_size: .
cdr3_aa: CASSMRPGQAEAFF; cdr3_nt: TGTGCCAGTAGTATGCGGCCGGGACAGGCTGAAGCTTTCTTT; v_call: TRBV19; j_call: TRBJ1-1; d_call: TRBD1; clone_size: .
cdr3_aa: CASSLDFGAVQETQYF; cdr3_nt: TGCGCCAGCAGCTTGGACTTTGGGGCGGTCCAAGAGACCCAGTACTTC; v_call: TRBV5-1; j_call: TRBJ2-5; d_call: .; clone_size: .
cdr3_aa: CASGDSNSGNTIYF; cdr3_nt: TGTGCCAGCGGGGACAGCAACTCTGGAAACACCATATATTTT; v_call: TRBV28; j_call: TRBJ1-3; d_call: TRBD1; clone_size: .
cdr3_aa: CASSPTTGSNYGYTF; cdr3_nt: TGTGCCAGCTCACCCACGACAGGGTCCAACTATGGCTACACCTTC; v_call: TRBV18; j_call: TRBJ1-2; d_call: TRBD1; clone_size: .
cdr3_aa: CASSPPRRSTDGYTF; cdr3_nt: TGTGCCAGCTCACCACCACGGAGGAGTACCGATGGCTACACCTTC; v_call: TRBV18; j_call: TRBJ1-2; d_call: .; clone_size: .
cdr3_aa: CASLGLAGGKSSYNEQFF; cdr3_nt: TGTGCCAGCCTGGGACTAGCGGGGGGGAAGAGCTCCTACAATGAGCAGTTCTTC; v_call: TRBV27; j_call: TRBJ2-1; d_call: TRBD2; clone_size: .
cdr3_aa: CASSLLGTGGFGNQPQHF; cdr3_nt: TGTGCCAGCAGCTTATTAGGGACAGGGGGCTTCGGCAATCAGCCCCAGCATTTT; v_call: TRBV7-8; j_call: TRBJ1-5; d_call: TRBD1; clone_size: .
cdr3_aa: CASSLPPNSPLHF; cdr3_nt: TGTGCCAGCAGCCTTCCTCCTAATTCACCCCTCCACTTT; v_call: TRBV2; j_call: TRBJ1-6; d_call: .; clone_size: once
cdr3_aa: CASRGDREYGYTF; cdr3_nt: TGTGCCAGCAGAGGTGACAGGGAATATGGCTACACCTTC; v_call: TRBV6-5; j_call: TRBJ1-2; d_call: TRBD1; clone_size: .
cdr3_aa: CASDERGGWDTQYF; cdr3_nt: TGTGCCAGCGACGAGCGGGGGGGCTGGGATACGCAGTATTTT; v_call: TRBV11-2; j_call: TRBJ2-3; d_call: TRBD2; clone_size: .
cdr3_aa: CASSLVSSGGTSTDTQYF; cdr3_nt: TGCGCCAGCAGCTTGGTTTCTAGCGGGGGAACGAGCACAGATACGCAGTATTTT; v_call: TRBV5-1; j_call: TRBJ2-3; d_call: TRBD2; clone_size: once
cdr3_aa: CASSPGSASGVLRRQFF; cdr3_nt: TGTGCCAGCAGCCCGGGTTCGGCTAGCGGGGTTCTTCGTCGGCAGTTCTTC; v_call: TRBV5-4; j_call: TRBJ2-1; d_call: TRBD2; clone_size: .
cdr3_aa: CASSLSGGYNTGELFF; cdr3_nt: TGTGCCAGCAGCCTAAGCGGGGGGTATAACACCGGGGAGCTGTTTTTT; v_call: TRBV9; j_call: TRBJ2-2; d_call: TRBD2; clone_size: .
cdr3_aa: CASSLGGGTLNEQFF; cdr3_nt: TGCGCCAGCAGCTTGGGCGGCGGGACCCTCAATGAGCAGTTCTTC; v_call: TRBV5-1; j_call: TRBJ2-1; d_call: .; clone_size: once
cdr3_aa: CASKRGTSTDTQYF; cdr3_nt: TGTGCCAGCAAAAGGGGCACTAGCACAGATACGCAGTATTTT; v_call: TRBV9; j_call: TRBJ2-3; d_call: .; clone_size: .
cdr3_aa: CASSREFGGATQYF; cdr3_nt: TGTGCCAGCAGCCGAGAATTCGGGGGAGCCACGCAGTATTTT; v_call: TRBV11-2; j_call: TRBJ2-3; d_call: .; clone_size: few
cdr3_aa: CASSPPGSKVYEQYF; cdr3_nt: TGTGCCAGCAGTCCTCCGGGATCTAAAGTCTACGAGCAGTACTTC; v_call: TRBV28; j_call: TRBJ2-7; d_call: .; clone_size: .
cdr3_aa: CASSVASRGMKRAISTDTQYF; cdr3_nt: TGTGCCAGCAGCGTAGCATCCCGGGGGATGAAACGCGCTATTAGCACAGATACGCAGTATTTT; v_call: TRBV9; j_call: TRBJ2-3; d_call: .; clone_size: .
cdr3_aa: CASSLGRIRENTEAFF; cdr3_nt: TGTGCCAGCAGCTTGGGGAGGATCAGGGAGAACACTGAAGCTTTCTTT; v_call: TRBV7-2; j_call: TRBJ1-1; d_call: .; clone_size: .
cdr3_aa: CASSEMGGRERNTGELFF; cdr3_nt: TGTGCCAGCAGCGAAATGGGTGGGAGGGAGCGGAACACCGGGGAGCTGTTTTTT; v_call: TRBV9; j_call: TRBJ2-2; d_call: TRBD2; clone_size: .
cdr3_aa: CASSPLAGEGSPLHF; cdr3_nt: TGCGCCAGCAGCCCCCTAGCGGGGGAAGGATCACCCCTCCACTTT; v_call: TRBV5-1; j_call: TRBJ1-6; d_call: .; clone_size: once
cdr3_aa: CASSPGQGNSPLHF; cdr3_nt: TGTGCCAGCAGCCCGGGACAGGGTAATTCACCCCTCCACTTT; v_call: TRBV6-5; j_call: TRBJ1-6; d_call: TRBD1; clone_size: once
cdr3_aa: CASSPQGGSGYTF; cdr3_nt: TGTGCCAGCAGTCCCCAGGGCGGGAGCGGCTACACCTTC; v_call: TRBV7-2; j_call: TRBJ1-2; d_call: .; clone_size: .
cdr3_aa: CASSYSPGQGLAGGRGETQYF; cdr3_nt: TGTGCCAGCAGTTACTCGCCGGGACAGGGACTAGCGGGGGGTCGAGGAGAGACCCAGTACTTC; v_call: TRBV6-2/TRBV6-3; j_call: TRBJ2-5; d_call: TRBD2; clone_size: .
cdr3_aa: CASSEGGGYGYTF; cdr3_nt: TGCGCCAGCAGTGAGGGCGGGGGTTATGGCTACACCTTC; v_call: TRBV10-2; j_call: TRBJ1-2; d_call: .; clone_size: .